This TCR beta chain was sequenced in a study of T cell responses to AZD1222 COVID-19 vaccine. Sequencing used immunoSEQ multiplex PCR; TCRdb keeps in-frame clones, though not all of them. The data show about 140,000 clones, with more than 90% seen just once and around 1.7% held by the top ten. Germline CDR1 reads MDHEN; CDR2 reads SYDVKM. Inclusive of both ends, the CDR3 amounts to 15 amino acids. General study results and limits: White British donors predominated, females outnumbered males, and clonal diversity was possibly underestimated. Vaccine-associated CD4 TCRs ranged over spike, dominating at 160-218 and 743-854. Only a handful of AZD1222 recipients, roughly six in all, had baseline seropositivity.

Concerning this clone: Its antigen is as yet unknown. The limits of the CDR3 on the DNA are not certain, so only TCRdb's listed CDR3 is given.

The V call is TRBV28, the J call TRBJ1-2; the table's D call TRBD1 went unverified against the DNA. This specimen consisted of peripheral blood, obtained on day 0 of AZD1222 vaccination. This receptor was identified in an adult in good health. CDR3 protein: CASSTSGQGNYGYTF.